This record concerns one T cell receptor beta chain sequence. Its specificity is unknown. Germline V gene data show CDR1 as MNHEY and CDR2 as SMNVEV (reference sequence). This CDR3 has 13 amino acids. V lost 6 bases to trimming and J lost 4 bases, with 12 bases between them. The sample is drawn from a study of vaccination effects on CD4 cells after COVID-19. Across the whole study: Once vaccinated, a few convalescent patients were sampled both early and late afterward. For each well, two million PBMC were cultured with around 9.8 IU/ml IL-2 and about 9.9 ug/ml peptides.

Culturing for nine to ten days preceded CD4+ T cell isolation. This person caught SARS-CoV-2 sometime from March to December 2020, and PCR testing confirmed the infection. Each person got two doses of an mRNA SARS-CoV-2 vaccine, BNT162b2 or mRNA-1273. Sequenced by immunoSEQ multiplex PCR; TCRdb stores in-frame clones only, minus some. Of over 35,000 clones in the sample, 76% were seen once. The receptor was isolated from a human donor who had a prior SARS-CoV-2 infection. Sample: CD4+ T cells from PBMCs cultured without peptide, taken after COVID-19 vaccination. The V call is TRBV27, the J call TRBJ1-1, with D perhaps TRBD1 (5 bases). The CDR3 loop reads CASRVQDGTEAFF. As DNA, the CDR3 is TGTGCCAGCAGGGTACAGGATGGCACTGAAGCTTTCTTT.